These 17 T cell receptor beta chains originate from one sample sequenced in a study of T cells in localized non-small cell lung cancer. Sequenced by immunoSEQ multiplex PCR; TCRdb stores in-frame clones only, minus some. The sample records tens of thousands of clones, approximately 80% being singletons. Sequencing was performed on peripheral blood, taken before any cancer treatment. These receptors all stem from a male donor aged 60 or over with stage III squamous cell lung carcinoma.

This clone turned up a few times. V usage is TRBV15 and J usage is TRBJ2-1; D unresolved. Germline values: CDR1 LNHNV, CDR2 YYDKDF (reference sequence). The ends were cut back, 1 base at V and 8 bases at J, with 9 bases in the middle. This CDR3 spans 13 amino acids. The CDR3 region is CATSRGGWDEQFF. In DNA form, the CDR3 reads TGTGCCACCAGCAGAGGGGGTTGGGATGAGCAGTTCTTC.

The chain carries TRBV5-5 and TRBJ2-1; 7 bases fit TRBD2. CDR1 is SGHKS, CDR2 YYEKEE, per germline (reference sequence). The J segment lost 3 bases and the V segment lost 4 bases, leaving 4 bases of the junction unmatched. The CDR3 length is 14 residues. In DNA, the CDR3 is TGTGCCAGCAGCGCCGGACTAGACTACAATGAGCAGTTCTTC. Protein product: CASSAGLDYNEQFF.

This chain uses TRBV2 with TRBJ2-5, with D unresolved. Trimming removed 4 bases from V and 2 bases from J, with 11 bases in between. This CDR3 spans 14 amino acids. Germline CDR1 SNHLY, CDR2 FYNNEI. The CDR3 reads CASSVLQAQETQYF. The CDR3 DNA reads TGTGCCAGCAGTGTGCTCCAGGCACAAGAGACCCAGTACTTC. Filled out from reference TRBV2 and TRBJ2-5, the complete variable domain reads EPEVTQTPSHQVTQMGQEVILRCVPISNHLYFYWYRQILGQKVEFLVSFYNNEISEKSEIFDDQFSVERPDGSNFTLKIRSTKLEDSAMYFCASSVLQAQETQYFGPGTRLLVL.

CDR3 nucleotide sequence: TGTGCCATCAGTGATCAAACTGGGACAGGGGGCGGGTATGGCTACACCTTC. This encodes CAISDQTGTGGGYGYTF. The rearrangement uses TRBV10-3 and TRBJ1-2; 12 positions agree with TRBD1. Germline V lookup: CDR1 ENHRY, CDR2 SYGVKD. The CDR3 totals 17 residues. The ends lost 3 bases at V and 5 bases at J; junction bases unmatched: 10.

This chain connects TRBV19 to TRBJ1-1; TRBD1 matches 9 bases. CDR3 length: 15 amino acids. Germline V gene lookup returns CDR1 LNHDA and CDR2 SQIVND (reference sequence). Unmatched junction bases numbered 7, after V lost 7 bases and J lost 1 base. The CDR3 sequence: CASTITGGGNTEAFF. CDR3 coding DNA: TGTGCCAGTACTATTACAGGGGGCGGGAACACTGAAGCTTTCTTT.

This sequence joins TRBV4-2 and TRBJ2-1, with TRBD2 matching 16 bases. This CDR3 is 17 amino acids long. The V gene end was trimmed by 4 bases and the J gene end by 5 bases; junction bases not matched to a gene: 5. The V gene's germline CDR1 is LGHNA and CDR2 YNFKEQ. The CDR3 region has the DNA TGTGCCAGCAGCCCAATGGGACTAGCGGGAGGGGACAATGAGCAGTTCTTC. Translating it yields CASSPMGLAGGDNEQFF.

V and J are TRBV6-1 and TRBJ2-3; unclear D gene. The germline gives CDR1 MNHNS, CDR2 SASEGT. The CDR3 sequence is 15 residues long. V lost 6 bases, J lost 0 bases, and 13 bases lay in between. The CDR3 DNA reads TGTGCCAGCAGCTTTAAAATCCAGAGCACAGATACGCAGTATTTT. The encoded protein is CASSFKIQSTDTQYF.

With respect to this clone: This may come from a read error, since a much larger clone is one base off. CDR3 residues: CASSIGSYEQYF. The CDR3 DNA is TGTGCCAGTAGTATTGGGAGCTACGAGCAGTACTTC. The chain carries TRBV19 and TRBJ2-7; D possibly corresponds to TRBD2 (5 bases). This CDR3 comprises 12 residues. Trimming took off 3 bases at V and 3 bases at J, with 6 bases between the two ends. From germline, CDR1 is LNHDA and CDR2 SQIVND (reference sequence).

This clone was seen just once. This chain connects TRBV19 to TRBJ2-7; D is ambiguous. Looked up from germline, CDR1 is LNHDA and CDR2 is SQIVND (reference sequence). This CDR3 is built from 13 residues. V lost 3 bases and J lost 3, with 9 bases in between. This CDR3 is CASSMTARYEQYF. In DNA form, the CDR3 reads TGTGCCAGTAGTATGACTGCCCGCTACGAGCAGTACTTC.

The V call is TRBV7-3, the J call TRBJ1-6; D gene unclear. Germline V gives CDR1 SGHTA, CDR2 FQGTGA. The CDR3 sequence is 15 residues long. The V end lost 4 bases, the J end lost 6 bases, and 13 bases lay between the germline ends. The CDR3, as DNA: TGTGCCAGCAGCTCCCTCCTCTTCAGTAATTCACCCCTCCACTTT. Translation: CASSSLLFSNSPLHF.

The chain carries TRBV6-1 and TRBJ2-1; no reliable D call. V dropped 1 base and J dropped 15 bases, with 10 bases sitting between them. This CDR3 region has 11 residues. Germline V gives CDR1 MNHNS, CDR2 SASEGT. This CDR3 reads CASSEVGPWFF. CDR3 DNA: TGTGCCAGCAGTGAAGTAGGCCCTTGGTTCTTC.

This chain uses TRBV5-1 with TRBJ1-1; weak D call: TRBD1 (5 bases). V was shortened by 1 base and J by 3 bases, with 16 bases between the two germline ends. CDR3 length: 16 residues. Germline lookup yields CDR1 SGHRS and CDR2 YFSETQ. The chain's CDR3 is CASSLLQGGEHTEAFF. CDR3 nucleotides: TGCGCCAGCAGCTTGTTGCAGGGAGGTGAGCACACTGAAGCTTTCTTT.

The rearrangement links TRBV11-2 to TRBJ2-2, with 7 bases identical to TRBD2. This CDR3 is 16 amino acids long. The J segment lost 1 base and the V segment lost 1 base, leaving 3 bases of the junction unmatched. Germline lookup yields CDR1 SGHAT and CDR2 FQNNGV. This CDR3 reads CASSLGLAENTGELFF. CDR3 coding DNA: TGTGCCAGCAGCTTAGGCCTAGCGGAGAACACCGGGGAGCTGTTTTTT.

The chain couples TRBV30 to TRBJ1-2, with a weak D call TRBD1 (6 bases). Germline V gives CDR1 GTSNPN, CDR2 SVGIG (reference sequence). The CDR3 extends over 15 amino acids. The ends were cut back, 4 bases at V and 7 bases at J, with 22 bases in the middle. CDR3 in DNA: TGTGCCTGGACCAAAGTGATCAGGGGAGTCGCTGGCTACACCTTC. Protein sequence: CAWTKVIRGVAGYTF. The full variable domain, with the rest looked up from reference TRBV30 and TRBJ1-2, is SQTIHQWPATLVQPVGSPLSLECTVEGTSNPNLYWYRQAAGRGLQLLFYSVGIGQISSEVPQNLSASRPQDRQFILSSKKLLLSDSGFYLCAWTKVIRGVAGYTFGSGTRLTVV.

This clone was seen only once. This chain connects TRBV30 to TRBJ1-6; D ambiguous. V gave up 1 base and J gave up 11 bases, with 15 bases separating them. The CDR3 loop spans 14 amino acids. From germline, CDR1 is GTSNPN and CDR2 SVGIG (reference sequence). CDR3 residues: CAWSAASLGTPLHF. CDR3 DNA: TGTGCCTGGAGTGCCGCCAGCCTAGGAACACCCCTCCACTTT.

The V and J genes are TRBV29-1 and TRBJ2-2; tentatively, D is TRBD1 (5 bases). The CDR3 is 11 amino acids. Trimming removed 7 bases at V and 8 bases at J, with 11 bases between. Germline V gene lookup returns CDR1 SQVTM and CDR2 ANQGSEA. CDR3 sequence: CSGKGLGELFF. In nucleotides, the CDR3 is TGCAGCGGGAAGGGGTTAGGGGAGCTGTTTTTT.

V is TRBV18 and J is TRBJ2-1; D perhaps matches TRBD2 (6 bases). CDR3 length: 15 residues. Germline CDR1 is KGHSH and CDR2 is LQKENI. Trimming shortened V by 5 bases and J by 0 bases, and 11 bases separated the two germline ends. CDR3 protein: CASSSGLLSYNEQFF. In DNA, the CDR3 is TGTGCCAGCTCATCGGGACTGCTCTCCTACAATGAGCAGTTCTTC.